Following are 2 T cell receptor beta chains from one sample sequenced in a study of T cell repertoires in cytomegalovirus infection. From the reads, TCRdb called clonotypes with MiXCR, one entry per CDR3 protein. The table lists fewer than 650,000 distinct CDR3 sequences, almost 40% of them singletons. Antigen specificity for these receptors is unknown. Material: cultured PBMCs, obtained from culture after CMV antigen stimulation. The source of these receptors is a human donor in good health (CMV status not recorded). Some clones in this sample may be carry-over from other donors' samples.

The CDR3 is CASSGPGTSGMRKAEQFF. The CDR3 DNA is TGTGCCAGCAGCGGTCCCGGGACTAGCGGGATGAGAAAGGCTGAGCAGTTCTTC. This chain joins TRBV7-1 and TRBJ2-1, with TRBD2 matching 13 bases. TRBV7-1 is marked as an open reading frame, function uncertain. Losses at the gene ends were 5 bases for V and 9 bases for J; bases not matched to a gene: 16. The CDR3 length is 18 residues.

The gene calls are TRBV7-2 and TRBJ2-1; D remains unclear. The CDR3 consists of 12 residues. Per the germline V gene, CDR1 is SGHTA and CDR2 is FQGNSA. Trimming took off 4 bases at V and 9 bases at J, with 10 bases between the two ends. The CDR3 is CASSSNVGEQFF. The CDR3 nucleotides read TGTGCCAGCAGCTCGAACGTTGGTGAGCAGTTCTTC.